This TCR beta chain is from a study of vaccination and CD4 T cells after COVID-19. Overall study context: Researchers treated cells with overlapping spike peptides taken from SARS-CoV-2, HCoV-NL63, HCoV-OC43 and HCoV-229E.

Trimming cost V 1 base and J 1 base, with 14 bases left between them. Germline-derived CDR1 and CDR2 are MDHEN and SYDVKM. This CDR3 contains 17 residues. The Oncomine TCR Beta short-read assay sequenced DNA from cultured CD4+ T cells. Genomic DNA was drawn out of CD4+ T cells grown in culture. TCRdb re-derived calls from the PCR reads in MiXCR, one entry per CDR3 protein. The sample holds under 10,000 distinct CDR3 sequences, roughly 36% seen once. This sample's treatment: approximately nine-day PBMC culture with coronavirus spike peptide pools or control peptides (ViraFEST assay). An unexposed donor provided the CD4+ T cells, which were collected before the COVID-19 pandemic (2011-2018). In its sample, this clonotype was seen a few times. Its antigen is unknown.

The sample comprised CD4+ T cells from blood, cultured in vitro. The TCR comes from a human donor in good health. The gene calls are TRBV28 and TRBJ1-5; D remains ambiguous. The CDR3 spells CASSLFVPTTSNQPQHF. For the CDR3, the DNA is TGTGCCAGCAGTTTATTTGTTCCAACCACAAGCAATCAGCCCCAGCATTTT.